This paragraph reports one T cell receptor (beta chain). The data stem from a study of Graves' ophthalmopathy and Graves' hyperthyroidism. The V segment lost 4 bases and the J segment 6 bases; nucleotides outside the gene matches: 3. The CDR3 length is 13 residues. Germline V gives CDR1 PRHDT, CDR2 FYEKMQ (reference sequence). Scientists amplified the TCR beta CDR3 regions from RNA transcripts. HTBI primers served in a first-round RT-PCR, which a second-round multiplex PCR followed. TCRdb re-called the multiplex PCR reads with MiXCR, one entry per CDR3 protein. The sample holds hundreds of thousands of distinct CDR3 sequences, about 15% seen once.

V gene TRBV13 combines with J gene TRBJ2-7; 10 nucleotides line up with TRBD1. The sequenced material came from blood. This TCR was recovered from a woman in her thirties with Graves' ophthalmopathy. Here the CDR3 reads CASSSTGGSEQYF. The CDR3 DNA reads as TGTGCCAGCAGCTCGACAGGGGGCAGCGAGCAGTACTTC.